This T cell receptor (beta chain) is drawn from a study of T cell repertoires in cytomegalovirus infection. Study context: Both CMV infection and a matching HLA type were indicated by public TCR beta signatures. The study, taken as a whole, reports: There were HLA-C-restricted CMV-specific TCR beta clonotypes dominating the ex vivo response. Frequencies of public TCR beta families were cumulated, and this identified carriers of CMV plus the relevant HLA.

MiXCR, applied by TCRdb to the reads, yields one record per CDR3 protein. Of tens of thousands of distinct CDR3 sequences in the sample, 4% are singletons; the top ten hold about 20%. CDR1 and CDR2 (germline): DFQATT, SNEGSKA (reference sequence). This CDR3 is 13 amino acids long. This clonotype was detected many times. Its antigen is currently unknown. The sequencing sample was made of PBMCs. This TCR came from a human donor in good health (CMV status not recorded). Some clones in this sample may be carry-over from other donors' samples. The chain has TRBV20-1 and TRBJ2-3; TRBD2 matches at 8 bases. This CDR3 is CIVSGESTDTQYF. In DNA, the CDR3 is TGCATCGTTAGCGGGGAAAGCACAGATACGCAGTATTTT.